The clone carrying this TCR beta chain was seen a handful of times. The data were taken from a study of blood T cell repertoires in COVID-19. Unmatched junction bases numbered 15, after V lost 1 base and J lost 0 bases. CDR1 is MNHNS, CDR2 SASEGT, per germline. This CDR3 is built from 21 residues. Data came from immunoSEQ multiplex PCR; TCRdb stores just in-frame clones and leaves some out. Of fewer than 300,000 clones in the sample, around 89% were seen once. Sequencing input: PBMCs or T cells enriched from blood (not recorded which). This receptor was obtained from a man aged 35 to 55 who had recovered from COVID-19. V and J are TRBV6-1 and TRBJ2-6; 7 nucleotides agree with TRBD1. CDR3 nucleotides: TGTGCCAGCAGTGAAGTGGCGCAGGGGGTAGGGGGAATCTCTGGGGCCAACGTCCTGACTTTC. It specifies CASSEVAQGVGGISGANVLTF.